This record concerns one T cell receptor beta chain sequence. Its target is not known. As input for TCR beta libraries, around 2 micrograms of genomic DNA came from cryopreserved PBMCs. The CDR3 sequence is 14 residues long. V was clipped by 1 base and J by 7 bases; unmatched bases: 7. Germline loops: CDR1 GTSNPN, CDR2 SVGIG (reference sequence). This specimen comes from a study of cytotoxic CD8 clonotypes in ibrutinib-treated CLL. On the study more broadly: Complete response was seen in 2 patients and partial in approximately 25; approximately 12 progressed and roughly 14 stayed remitted after a median about six years. Response samples followed a median around 11 months of treatment, range 6 to 36.

Method: immunoSEQ multiplex PCR; TCRdb's copy keeps in-frame clones and lacks some. This table holds 130,000 or so clones, approximately 75% found once. Findings and limits, study-wide: Rare overall, public clonotypes shrank or held steady under therapy.

The V gene is TRBV30, the J gene TRBJ1-5, with TRBD1 matching 7 bases. This sample comprised PBMCs, obtained after 12 months of ibrutinib treatment. The receptor comes from a human donor with chronic lymphocytic leukemia. CDR3 nucleotides: TGTGCCTGGAGTGCCCAGACAGGGAAACAGCCCCAGCATTTT. Its protein is CAWSAQTGKQPQHF.